This T cell receptor beta chain was documented in a study of OX40 agonist ivuxolimab in advanced cancers. The germline V and J ends were trimmed by 3 bases and 4 bases, with 13 bases remaining between them. In germline, CDR1 is MDHEN, CDR2 SYDVKM. The CDR3 runs 14 residues. Assay used: immunoSEQ multiplex PCR; TCRdb lists only in-frame clones, some missing. This repertoire shows approximately 42,000 clones, approximately 75% found once; its top ten account for around 2.5%. This chain uses TRBV28 with TRBJ2-7; possible D gene TRBD2, 7 bases. The TCR was taken from an adult with an advanced solid tumor such as melanoma, head and neck, liver or kidney cancer. Source: CD4+ or CD8+ T cells sorted from blood, taken in a trial of the OX40 agonist ivuxolimab. The CDR3 DNA sequence: TGTGCCAGCAGTTTTGGGGGGGCCCTTTACGAGCAGTACTTC. Its translation is CASSFGGALYEQYF.